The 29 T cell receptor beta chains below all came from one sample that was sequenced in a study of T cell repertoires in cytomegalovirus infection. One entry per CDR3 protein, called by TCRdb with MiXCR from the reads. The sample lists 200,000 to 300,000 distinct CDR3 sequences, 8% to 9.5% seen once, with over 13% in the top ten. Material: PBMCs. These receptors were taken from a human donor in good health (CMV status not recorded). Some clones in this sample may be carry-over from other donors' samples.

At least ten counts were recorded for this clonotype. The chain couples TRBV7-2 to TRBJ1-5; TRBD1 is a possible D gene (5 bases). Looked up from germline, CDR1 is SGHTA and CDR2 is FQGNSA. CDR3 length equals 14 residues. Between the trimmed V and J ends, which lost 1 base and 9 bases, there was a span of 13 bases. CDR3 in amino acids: CASSLGGTIRPQHF. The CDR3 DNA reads TGTGCCAGCAGCTTAGGAGGGACTATCAGGCCCCAGCATTTT.

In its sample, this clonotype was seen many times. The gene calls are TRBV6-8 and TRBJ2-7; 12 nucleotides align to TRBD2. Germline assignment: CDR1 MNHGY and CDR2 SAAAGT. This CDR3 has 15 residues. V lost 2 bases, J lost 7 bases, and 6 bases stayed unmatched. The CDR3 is CASSYGLAGGREQYF. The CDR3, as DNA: TGTGCCAGCAGTTACGGGCTAGCGGGAGGGCGTGAGCAGTACTTC.

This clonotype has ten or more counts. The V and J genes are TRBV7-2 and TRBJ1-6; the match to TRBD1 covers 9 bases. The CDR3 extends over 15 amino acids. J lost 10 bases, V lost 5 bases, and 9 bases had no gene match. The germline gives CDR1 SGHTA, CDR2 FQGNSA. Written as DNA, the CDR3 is TGTGCCAGCAGCGAGCAGACAGGGGGTAAATCACCCCTCCACTTT. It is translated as CASSEQTGGKSPLHF.

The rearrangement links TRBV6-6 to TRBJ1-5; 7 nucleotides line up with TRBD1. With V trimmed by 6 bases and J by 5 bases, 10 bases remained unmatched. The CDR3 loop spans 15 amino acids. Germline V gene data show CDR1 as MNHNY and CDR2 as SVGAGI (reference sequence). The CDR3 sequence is CASRTRQGQDQPQHF. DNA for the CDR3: TGTGCCAGCAGGACCAGACAGGGACAAGATCAGCCCCAGCATTTT.

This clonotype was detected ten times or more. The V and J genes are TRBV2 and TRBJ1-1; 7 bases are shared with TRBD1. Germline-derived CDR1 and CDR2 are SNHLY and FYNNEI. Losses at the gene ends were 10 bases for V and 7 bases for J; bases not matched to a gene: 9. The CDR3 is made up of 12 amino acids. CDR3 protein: CATRDRTGEAFF. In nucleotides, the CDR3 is TGTGCCACTAGGGACAGAACTGGTGAAGCTTTCTTT. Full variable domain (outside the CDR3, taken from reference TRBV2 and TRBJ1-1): EPEVTQTPSHQVTQMGQEVILRCVPISNHLYFYWYRQILGQKVEFLVSFYNNEISEKSEIFDDQFSVERPDGSNFTLKIRSTKLEDSAMYFCATRDRTGEAFFGQGTRLTVV.

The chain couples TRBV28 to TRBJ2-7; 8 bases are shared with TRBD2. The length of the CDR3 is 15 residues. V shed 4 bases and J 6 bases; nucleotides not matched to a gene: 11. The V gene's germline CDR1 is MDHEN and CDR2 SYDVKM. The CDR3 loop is CASSSGGLGDSEQYF. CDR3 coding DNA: TGTGCCAGCAGTTCTGGGGGACTAGGCGACAGCGAGCAGTACTTC.

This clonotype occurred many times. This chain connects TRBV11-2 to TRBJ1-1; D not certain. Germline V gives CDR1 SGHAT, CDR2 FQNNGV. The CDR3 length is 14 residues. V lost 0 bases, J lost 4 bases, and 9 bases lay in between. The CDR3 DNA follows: TGTGCCAGCAGCTTAGAGTTGAGTTTCACTGAAGCTTTCTTT. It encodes CASSLELSFTEAFF.

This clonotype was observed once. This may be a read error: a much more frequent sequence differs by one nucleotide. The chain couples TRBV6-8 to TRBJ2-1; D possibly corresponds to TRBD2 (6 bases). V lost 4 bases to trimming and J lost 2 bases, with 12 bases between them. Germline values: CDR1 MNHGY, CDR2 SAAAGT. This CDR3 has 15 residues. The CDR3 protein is CASSFRGKPYNEQFF. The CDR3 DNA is TGTGCCAGCAGTTTTCGGGGGAAGCCCTACAATGAGCAGTTCTTC.

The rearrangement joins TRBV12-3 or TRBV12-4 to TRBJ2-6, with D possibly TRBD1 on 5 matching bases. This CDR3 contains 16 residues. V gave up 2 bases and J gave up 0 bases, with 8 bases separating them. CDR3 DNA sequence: TGTGCCAGCAGTTTATGGGGCCTCTCTGGGGCCAACGTCCTGACTTTC. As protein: CASSLWGLSGANVLTF.

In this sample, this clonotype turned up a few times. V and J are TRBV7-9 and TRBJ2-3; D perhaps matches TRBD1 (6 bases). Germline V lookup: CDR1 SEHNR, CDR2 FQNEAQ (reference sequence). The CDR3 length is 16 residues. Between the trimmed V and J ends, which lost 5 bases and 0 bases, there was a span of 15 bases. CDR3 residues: CASSPRTATSTDTQYF. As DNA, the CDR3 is TGTGCCAGCAGCCCCCGGACAGCCACTAGCACAGATACGCAGTATTTT.

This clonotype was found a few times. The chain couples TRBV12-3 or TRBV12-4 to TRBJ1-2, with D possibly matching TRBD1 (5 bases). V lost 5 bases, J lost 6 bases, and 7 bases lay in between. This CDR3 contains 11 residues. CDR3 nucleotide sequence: TGTGCCAGCAGTCTGACAGATGGCTACACCTTC. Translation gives CASSLTDGYTF.

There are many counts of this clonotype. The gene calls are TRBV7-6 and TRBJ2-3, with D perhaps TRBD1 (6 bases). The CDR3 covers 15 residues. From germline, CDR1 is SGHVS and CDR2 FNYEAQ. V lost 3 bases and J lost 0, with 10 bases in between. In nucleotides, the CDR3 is TGTGCCAGCAGCTTGGTCGGACAGAGCACAGATACGCAGTATTTT. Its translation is CASSLVGQSTDTQYF.

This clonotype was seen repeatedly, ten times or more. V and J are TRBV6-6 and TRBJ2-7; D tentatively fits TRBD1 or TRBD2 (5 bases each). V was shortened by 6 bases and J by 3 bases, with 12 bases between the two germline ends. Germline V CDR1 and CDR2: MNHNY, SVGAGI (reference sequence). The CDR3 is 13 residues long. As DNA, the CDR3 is TGTGCCAGCAGACGGGACCAGATCTACGAGCAGTACTTC. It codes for CASRRDQIYEQYF.

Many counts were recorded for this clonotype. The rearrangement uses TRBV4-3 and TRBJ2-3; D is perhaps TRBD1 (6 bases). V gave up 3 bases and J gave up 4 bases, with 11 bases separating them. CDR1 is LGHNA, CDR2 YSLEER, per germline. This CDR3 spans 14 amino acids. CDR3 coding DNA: TGCGCCAGCAGCCACGGGACATACGCAGATACGCAGTATTTT. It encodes CASSHGTYADTQYF.

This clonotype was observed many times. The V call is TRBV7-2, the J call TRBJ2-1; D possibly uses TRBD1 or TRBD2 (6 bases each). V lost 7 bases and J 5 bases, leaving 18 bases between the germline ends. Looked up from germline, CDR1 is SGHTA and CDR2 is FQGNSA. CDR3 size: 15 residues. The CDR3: CASTEGGAGNNEQFF. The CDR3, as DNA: TGTGCCAGCACCGAGGGGGGAGCAGGGAACAATGAGCAGTTCTTC.

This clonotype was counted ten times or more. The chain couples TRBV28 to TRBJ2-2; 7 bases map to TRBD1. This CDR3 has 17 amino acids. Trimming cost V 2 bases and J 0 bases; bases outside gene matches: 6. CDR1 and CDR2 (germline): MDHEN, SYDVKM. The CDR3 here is CASSLIGGITNTGELFF. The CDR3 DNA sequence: TGTGCCAGCAGTTTAATAGGGGGCATCACGAACACCGGGGAGCTGTTTTTT.

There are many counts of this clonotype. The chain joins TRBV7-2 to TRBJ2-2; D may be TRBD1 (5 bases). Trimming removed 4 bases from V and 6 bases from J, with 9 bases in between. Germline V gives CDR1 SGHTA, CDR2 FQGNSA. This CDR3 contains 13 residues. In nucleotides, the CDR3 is TGTGCCAGCAGCTCAGGGTCGGCCGGGGAGCTGTTTTTT. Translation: CASSSGSAGELFF.

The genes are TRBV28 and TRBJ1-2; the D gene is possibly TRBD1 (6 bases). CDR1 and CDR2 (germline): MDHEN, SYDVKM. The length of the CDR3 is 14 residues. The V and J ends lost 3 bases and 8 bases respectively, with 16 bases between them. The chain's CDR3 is CASSFVQGLRGYTF. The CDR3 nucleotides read TGTGCCAGCAGTTTCGTCCAGGGGCTCCGCGGCTACACCTTC.

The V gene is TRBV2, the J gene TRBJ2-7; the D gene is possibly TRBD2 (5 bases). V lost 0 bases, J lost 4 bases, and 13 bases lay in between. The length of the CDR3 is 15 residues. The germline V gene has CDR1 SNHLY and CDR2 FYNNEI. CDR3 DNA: TGTGCCAGCAGTGAAGCTGACACCGGGATGTACGAGCAGTACTTC. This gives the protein CASSEADTGMYEQYF.

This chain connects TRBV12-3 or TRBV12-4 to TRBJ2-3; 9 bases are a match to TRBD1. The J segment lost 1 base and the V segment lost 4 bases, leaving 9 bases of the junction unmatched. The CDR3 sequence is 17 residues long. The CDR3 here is CASSWTGAGLGTDTQYF. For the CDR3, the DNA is TGTGCCAGCAGTTGGACAGGGGCTGGCCTAGGCACAGATACGCAGTATTTT.

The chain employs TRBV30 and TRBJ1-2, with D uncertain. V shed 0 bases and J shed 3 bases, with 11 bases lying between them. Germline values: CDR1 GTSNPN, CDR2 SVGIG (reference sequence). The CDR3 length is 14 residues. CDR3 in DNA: TGTGCCTGGAGTGTACATGGAGAGTACTATGGCTACACCTTC. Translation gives CAWSVHGEYYGYTF.

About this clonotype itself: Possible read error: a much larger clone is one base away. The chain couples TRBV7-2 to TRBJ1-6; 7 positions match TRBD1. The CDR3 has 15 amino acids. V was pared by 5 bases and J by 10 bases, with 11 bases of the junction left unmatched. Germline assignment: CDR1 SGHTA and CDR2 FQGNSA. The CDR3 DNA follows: TGTGCCAGCAGCCCCCGACAGGGCGCCAGGTCACCCCTCCACTTT. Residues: CASSPRQGARSPLHF.

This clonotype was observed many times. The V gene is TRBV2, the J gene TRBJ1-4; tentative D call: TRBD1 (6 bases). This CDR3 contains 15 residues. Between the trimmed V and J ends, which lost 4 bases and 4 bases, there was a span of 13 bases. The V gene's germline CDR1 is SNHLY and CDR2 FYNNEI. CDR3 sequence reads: CASSVTGMNNEKLFF. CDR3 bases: TGTGCCAGCAGTGTCACAGGGATGAATAATGAAAAACTGTTTTTT.

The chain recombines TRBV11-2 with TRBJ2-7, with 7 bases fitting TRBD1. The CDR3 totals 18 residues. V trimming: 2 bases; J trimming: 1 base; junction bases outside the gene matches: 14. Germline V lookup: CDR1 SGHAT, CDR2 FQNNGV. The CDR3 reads CASSLFPRQGVGSYEQYF. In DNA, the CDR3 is TGTGCCAGCAGCTTATTCCCTCGACAGGGAGTTGGGTCCTACGAGCAGTACTTC.

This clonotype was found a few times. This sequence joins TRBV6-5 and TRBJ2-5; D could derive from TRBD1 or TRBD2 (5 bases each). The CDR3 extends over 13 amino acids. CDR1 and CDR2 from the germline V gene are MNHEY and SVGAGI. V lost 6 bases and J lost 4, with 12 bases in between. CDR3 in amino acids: CASRGSRGETQYF. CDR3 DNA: TGTGCCAGCAGGGGTTCGAGGGGAGAGACCCAGTACTTC.

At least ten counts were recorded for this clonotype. The DNA for the CDR3 is TGCGCCAGCCGTTGGGGGGGCGACGGATATAGTAACACTGAAGCTTTCTTT. Its protein is CASRWGGDGYSNTEAFF. The rearrangement uses TRBV5-1 and TRBJ1-1, with D possibly being TRBD1 (6 bases). Trimming took 7 bases from V and 2 from J, leaving 24 bases between them. The V gene's germline CDR1 is SGHRS and CDR2 YFSETQ. This CDR3 has 17 amino acids.

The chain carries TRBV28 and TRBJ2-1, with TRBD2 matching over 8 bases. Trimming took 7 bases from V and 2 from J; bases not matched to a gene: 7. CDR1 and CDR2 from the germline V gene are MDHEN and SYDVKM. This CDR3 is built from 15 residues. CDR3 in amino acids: CASIRGGRPYNEQFF. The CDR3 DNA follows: TGTGCCAGCATCCGCGGGGGGCGCCCCTACAATGAGCAGTTCTTC.

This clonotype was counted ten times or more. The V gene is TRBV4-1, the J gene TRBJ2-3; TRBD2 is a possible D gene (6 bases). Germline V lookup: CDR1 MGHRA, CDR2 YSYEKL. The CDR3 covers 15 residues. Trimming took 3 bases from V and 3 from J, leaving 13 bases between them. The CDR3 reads CASSQEGPGTDTQYF. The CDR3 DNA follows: TGCGCCAGCAGCCAGGAGGGACCTGGAACAGATACGCAGTATTTT.

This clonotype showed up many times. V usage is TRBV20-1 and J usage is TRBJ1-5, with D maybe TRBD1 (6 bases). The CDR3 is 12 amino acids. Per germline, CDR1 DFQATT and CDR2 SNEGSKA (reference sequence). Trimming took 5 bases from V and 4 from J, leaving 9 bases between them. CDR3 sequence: CSAWRGNQPQHF. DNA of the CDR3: TGCAGTGCTTGGAGGGGGAATCAGCCCCAGCATTTT.